The present T cell receptor (beta chain) was sequenced within a study of regulatory T cells in long-lasting Graves disease. The time point here: newly diagnosed GD, antithyroid drugs for less than 3 months. Following extraction of RNA from PBMCs, that RNA was used to make the TCR library. An endocrinology department in Xi'an, China, supplied the patients. Construction of TCR beta libraries relied on iRepertoire HTBI primers and on Arm-PCR targeting CDR3 regions. TCRdb ran MiXCR on the multiplex PCR reads and lists one entry per CDR3 protein. This table has about 460,000 distinct CDR3 sequences, less than 15% appearing once. The CDR3 totals 16 residues. The V end was cut by 0 bases, the J end by 4 bases, with 13 bases between. Germline-derived CDR1 and CDR2 are MGHRA and YSYEKL. These data were also reused for a study on T cells in Graves' hyperthyroidism and ophthalmopathy. This second study notes: An initial round of RT-PCR targeting the TCR CDR3 relied on the HTBI primer set.

The sample in question was peripheral blood mononuclear cells (PBMCs), obtained at new diagnosis, from a patient treated with antithyroid drugs. The clonotype originates from a woman in her forties or fifties with Graves disease. V and J are TRBV4-1 and TRBJ2-1; tentatively, D is TRBD1 or TRBD2 (5 bases each). The CDR3 reads CASSQDGTRAYNEQFF. The CDR3 region has the DNA TGCGCCAGCAGCCAAGATGGGACCAGAGCTTACAATGAGCAGTTCTTC.